The 28 T cell receptor beta chains listed next were all sequenced from one sample in a study of beta chain features in type 1 diabetes. The study reverse transcribed the entire isolated RNA, so it sequenced expressed TCRB transcripts. Only in-frame clones appear in the TCRdb table, and some are missing; sequencing was by immunoSEQ multiplex PCR. In the table there are about 930,000 clones, under 20% of which are singletons. The sequenced sample consisted of naive CD4+ T cells from blood. These receptor sequences come from a woman aged 18-35 years in good health.

The CDR3 coding sequence is TGTGCCAGCACCCAGGTCAGCGAAAAACTGTTTTTT. Translation gives CASTQVSEKLFF. The V gene is TRBV28, the J gene TRBJ1-4; D uncertain. Looked up from germline, CDR1 is MDHEN and CDR2 is SYDVKM. The CDR3 extends over 12 amino acids. Trimming shortened V by 7 bases and J by 8 bases, and 11 bases separated the two germline ends.

This clone turned up a few times. V is TRBV6-5 and J is TRBJ1-2, with D unclear. V lost 6 bases and J lost 4, with 18 bases in between. Germline V lookup: CDR1 MNHEY, CDR2 SVGAGI. The CDR3 extends over 15 amino acids. CDR3 loop: CASSPDATTLYGYTF. CDR3 in DNA: TGTGCCAGCAGCCCTGACGCAACAACACTCTATGGCTACACCTTC.

This rearrangement joins TRBV5-4 to TRBJ2-5; maybe TRBD1 (6 bases). This CDR3 has 15 residues. Germline CDR1 reads SGHNT; CDR2 reads YYREEE (reference sequence). V lost 6 bases and J lost 4, with 19 bases in between. The CDR3 coding sequence is TGTGCCAGCACCCGAAATTCTGGGGACACAGAGACCCAGTACTTC. Protein sequence: CASTRNSGDTETQYF. The entire variable domain, with the rest obtained from reference TRBV5-4 and TRBJ2-5, is as follows: ETGVTQSPTHLIKTRGQQVTLRCSSQSGHNTVSWYQQALGQGPQFIFQYYREEENGRGNFPPRFSGLQFPNYSSELNVNALELDDSALYLCASTRNSGDTETQYFGPGTRLLVL.

The chain employs TRBV18 and TRBJ2-5, with D possibly matching TRBD1 (5 bases). V was shortened by 0 bases and J by 1 base, with 6 bases between the two germline ends. This CDR3 is built from 14 residues. The germline V gene encodes CDR1 KGHSH and CDR2 LQKENI. This CDR3 reads CASSPPQGQETQYF. The CDR3 DNA reads TGTGCCAGCTCACCACCGCAGGGCCAAGAGACCCAGTACTTC. Based on the CDR3 plus reference TRBV18 and TRBJ2-5, the full variable domain is NAGVMQNPRHLVRRRGQEARLRCSPMKGHSHVYWYRQLPEEGLKFMVYLQKENIIDESGMPKERFSAEFPKEGPSILRIQQVVRGDSAAYFCASSPPQGQETQYFGPGTRLLVL.

This clone was found once. This chain links TRBV2 with TRBJ1-1; D unclear. The CDR3 totals 12 residues. V was trimmed by 6 bases and J by 11 bases, leaving 16 bases between them. Germline V gives CDR1 SNHLY, CDR2 FYNNEI. The chain's CDR3 is CASSLGPPVAFF. The CDR3 nucleotides read TGTGCCAGCAGCCTCGGGCCCCCGGTTGCTTTCTTT.

This chain uses TRBV27 with TRBJ2-2, with 8 nucleotides matching TRBD1. Trimming took 7 bases from V and 6 from J; bases not matched to a gene: 7. Per the germline V gene, CDR1 is MNHEY and CDR2 is SMNVEV (reference sequence). CDR3 length: 14 residues. The CDR3 bases are TGTGCCAGCAAGCGGCAGGGGGCGGCCGGGGAGCTGTTTTTT. This gives the protein CASKRQGAAGELFF.

There are a few counts of this clone. Additional DNA sequences in this sample encode the identical CDR3. V is TRBV7-9 and J is TRBJ1-1; the D gene is possibly TRBD1 (5 bases). This CDR3 has 15 residues. Germline assignment: CDR1 SEHNR and CDR2 FQNEAQ (reference sequence). Trimming stripped 5 bases from V and 0 bases from J, with 13 bases between. DNA for the CDR3: TGTGCCAGCAGCGCCCGGCAGGGTTTGAACACTGAAGCTTTCTTT. Translation: CASSARQGLNTEAFF.

This clone was detected only a few times. The chain combines TRBV4-3 with TRBJ2-3; the match to TRBD2 covers 11 bases. CDR1 and CDR2 from the germline V gene are LGHNA and YSLEER. The CDR3 spans 17 residues. The trim removed 1 base at V and 3 bases at J, leaving 6 bases unmatched. The CDR3 region has the DNA TGCGCCAGCAGCCAAGTGTTTAGCGGGAGGGCGACAGATACGCAGTATTTT. Amino acid sequence: CASSQVFSGRATDTQYF.

The rearrangement links TRBV4-2 to TRBJ1-5; D is possibly TRBD1 (6 bases). The germline V and J ends were trimmed by 0 bases and 6 bases, with 18 bases remaining between them. Per germline, CDR1 LGHNA and CDR2 YNFKEQ. CDR3 length: 17 amino acids. CDR3 in amino acids: CASSQEQGPSVGQPQHF. CDR3 DNA: TGTGCCAGCAGCCAAGAACAGGGACCGTCCGTTGGTCAGCCCCAGCATTTT.

The sample holds a few counts of this clone. V and J are TRBV6-1 and TRBJ2-1; tentatively, D is TRBD1 or TRBD2 (5 bases each). CDR3 length: 14 amino acids. Germline V gene data show CDR1 as MNHNS and CDR2 as SASEGT. V was trimmed by 2 bases and J by 12 bases, leaving 17 bases between them. CDR3: CASSERARGEGQFF. CDR3 bases: TGTGCCAGCAGTGAACGGGCTAGGGGAGAGGGGCAGTTCTTC.

The genes are TRBV28 and TRBJ2-3; D call uncertain. Germline loops: CDR1 MDHEN, CDR2 SYDVKM. Trimming took off 7 bases at V and 7 bases at J, with 12 bases between the two ends. This CDR3 is built from 12 residues. The DNA of the CDR3 is TGTGCCAGCACAGAAGGACGGAATACGCAGTATTTT. Amino acid sequence: CASTEGRNTQYF. The whole variable domain, filled in from reference TRBV28 and TRBJ2-3, reads DVKVTQSSRYLVKRTGEKVFLECVQDMDHENMFWYRQDPGLGLRLIYFSYDVKMKEKGDIPEGYSVSREKKERFSLILESASTNQTSMYLCASTEGRNTQYFGPGTRLTVL.

This clone has a handful of counts. The V and J genes are TRBV28 and TRBJ2-7, with D tentatively TRBD2 (6 bases). The CDR3 has 14 residues. In germline, CDR1 is MDHEN, CDR2 SYDVKM. Trimming pared 2 bases from V and 0 bases from J, leaving 8 bases between. The CDR3 region is CASSLVGGSYEQYF. For the CDR3, the DNA is TGTGCCAGCAGTTTAGTCGGGGGCTCCTACGAGCAGTACTTC.

This chain links TRBV4-2 with TRBJ2-3; either TRBD1 or TRBD2 may supply D (5 bases each). This CDR3 spans 13 amino acids. Trimming shortened V by 7 bases and J by 0 bases, and 8 bases separated the two germline ends. Germline CDR1 is LGHNA and CDR2 is YNFKEQ. The CDR3 DNA follows: TGTGCCAGCAACCGGGACAGCACAGATACGCAGTATTTT. Translating it yields CASNRDSTDTQYF.

The chain links TRBV7-2 to TRBJ1-1; perhaps TRBD1 as D (5 bases). Trimming pared 5 bases from V and 1 base from J, leaving 14 bases between. This CDR3 is 15 amino acids long. Per the germline V gene, CDR1 is SGHTA and CDR2 is FQGNSA. The CDR3 region has the DNA TGTGCCAGCAGCCCAAGTCAGGGCAGGAACACTGAAGCTTTCTTT. As protein: CASSPSQGRNTEAFF.

This clone was counted a few times. The rearrangement uses TRBV19 and TRBJ1-3; no clear D gene. Trimming took 6 bases from V and 1 from J, leaving 10 bases between them. CDR3 length: 14 amino acids. Germline loops: CDR1 LNHDA, CDR2 SQIVND (reference sequence). CDR3: CASRVGDSGNTIYF. The DNA for the CDR3 is TGTGCCAGTAGGGTAGGAGATTCTGGAAACACCATATATTTT.

The chain has TRBV10-3 and TRBJ2-4, with D perhaps matching TRBD2 (7 bases). The V gene's germline CDR1 is ENHRY and CDR2 SYGVKD. The CDR3 is 16 amino acids. V lost 0 bases to trimming and J lost 6 bases, with 15 bases between them. CDR3 bases: TGTGCCATCAGTGAGTCAGGCGGGGGCGGCGGAAACATTCAGTACTTC. It codes for CAISESGGGGGNIQYF.

This clone has just a few counts. V and J are TRBV6-5 and TRBJ2-2, with D possibly matching TRBD1 (5 bases). The CDR3 extends over 13 amino acids. Per germline, CDR1 MNHEY and CDR2 SVGAGI. The V and J ends lost 6 bases and 6 bases respectively, with 11 bases between them. The CDR3 DNA reads TGTGCCAGCAGCCGAGTCAGGGCCGGGGAGCTGTTTTTT. This encodes CASSRVRAGELFF.

The rearrangement uses TRBV19 and TRBJ2-3; 9 bases match TRBD2. Germline V lookup: CDR1 LNHDA, CDR2 SQIVND (reference sequence). V lost 3 bases and J lost 4; bases outside the gene matches: 2. This CDR3 spans 14 amino acids. CDR3 loop: CASSMGTSPDTQYF. CDR3 DNA sequence: TGTGCCAGTAGTATGGGGACTAGCCCAGATACGCAGTATTTT.

This clone was recorded a few times. V and J are TRBV19 and TRBJ2-6; D uncertain. CDR3 length: 15 amino acids. Trimming took 6 bases from V and 0 from J, leaving 9 bases between them. Germline CDR1 is LNHDA and CDR2 is SQIVND (reference sequence). The chain's CDR3 is CASRIRPSGANVLTF. The CDR3 DNA is TGTGCCAGTAGGATCAGGCCCTCTGGGGCCAACGTCCTGACTTTC.

This clone was observed a few times. V gene TRBV28 combines with J gene TRBJ1-1; 7 bases are a match to TRBD1. From germline, CDR1 is MDHEN and CDR2 SYDVKM. After removal of 5 bases from V and 6 bases from J, the junction contained 9 bases not matched to a gene. The CDR3 consists of 14 residues. CDR3 nucleotide sequence: TGTGCCAGCAGTGCCTCAGACAGGGTCCCTGAAGCTTTCTTT. This gives the protein CASSASDRVPEAFF.

The chain carries TRBV4-1 and TRBJ2-2; perhaps TRBD2 as D (6 bases). Trimming removed 6 bases at V and 4 bases at J, with 21 bases between. Germline V lookup: CDR1 MGHRA, CDR2 YSYEKL. This CDR3 is 17 amino acids long. The CDR3 loop is CASRRDPSPRGTGELFF. DNA for the CDR3: TGCGCCAGCAGGCGGGACCCCTCCCCGCGAGGCACCGGGGAGCTGTTTTTT.

This clone has just a few counts. The chain links TRBV14 to TRBJ2-1; unclear D gene. This CDR3 spans 16 amino acids. The V and J ends lost 0 bases and 0 bases respectively, with 9 bases between them. CDR1 SGHDN and CDR2 FVKESK come from the germline V gene. The CDR3 DNA sequence: TGTGCCAGCAGCCAAGAAAGGGCCCACTCCTACAATGAGCAGTTCTTC. Translated: CASSQERAHSYNEQFF. Full variable domain (remainder filled in from reference TRBV14 and TRBJ2-1): EAGVTQFPSHSVIEKGQTVTLRCDPISGHDNLYWYRRVMGKEIKFLLHFVKESKQDESGMPNNRFLAERTGGTYSTLKVQPAELEDSGVYFCASSQERAHSYNEQFFGPGTRLTVL.

The chain uses TRBV14 and TRBJ2-5; D is ambiguous. The V gene lost 3 bases and the J gene lost 4 bases, with 6 bases spanning the gap. The CDR3 sequence is 12 residues long. Looked up from germline, CDR1 is SGHDN and CDR2 is FVKESK. The CDR3 nucleotides are TGTGCCAGCAGCCATGGACCAGAGACCCAGTACTTC. It is translated as CASSHGPETQYF.

This chain uses TRBV20-1 with TRBJ2-5, with unresolved D. TRBJ2-7 matches the DNA end more closely, so the J call is doubtful. This CDR3 region has 11 residues. The germline V gene has CDR1 DFQATT and CDR2 SNEGSKA (reference sequence). The CDR3 region has the DNA TGCAGTGCTGAGGCTGACTACGAGCAGTACTTC. Residues: CSAEADYEQYF.

This clone was recorded a few times. The rearrangement joins TRBV2 to TRBJ2-1; 7 nucleotides agree with TRBD2. The CDR3 loop spans 15 amino acids. J lost 10 bases, V lost 6 bases, and 15 bases had no gene match. Germline V lookup: CDR1 SNHLY, CDR2 FYNNEI. The CDR3 reads CASSVQRLATTEQFF. The CDR3 nucleotides read TGTGCCAGCAGCGTACAAAGACTAGCCACCACCGAGCAGTTCTTC.

This clone has only a few counts. The chain links TRBV2 to TRBJ2-2, with 10 bases lining up with TRBD2. The J segment lost 3 bases and the V segment lost 4 bases, leaving 11 bases of the junction unmatched. The CDR3 is 18 amino acids. Germline V gene data show CDR1 as SNHLY and CDR2 as FYNNEI. The CDR3 is CASSASGSGIRDTGELFF. The CDR3, as DNA: TGTGCCAGCAGTGCTAGCGGGAGTGGTATTCGGGACACCGGGGAGCTGTTTTTT. Drawing the rest from reference TRBV2 and TRBJ2-2, the complete variable domain is EPEVTQTPSHQVTQMGQEVILRCVPISNHLYFYWYRQILGQKVEFLVSFYNNEISEKSEIFDDQFSVERPDGSNFTLKIRSTKLEDSAMYFCASSASGSGIRDTGELFFGEGSRLTVL.

This clone has only a few counts. The chain has TRBV29-1 and TRBJ2-5, with 7 bases aligning to TRBD2. The V and J ends lost 6 bases and 4 bases, in that order; junction bases with no gene match: 5. Germline V gene sequence: CDR1 SQVTM, CDR2 ANQGSEA. CDR3 length: 12 residues. The CDR3 is CSVRPGGETQYF. CDR3 sequence (DNA): TGCAGCGTGCGGCCGGGAGGAGAGACCCAGTACTTC.

This clone was observed a few times. The gene calls are TRBV6-6 and TRBJ2-3; 7 nucleotides line up with TRBD2. CDR1 is MNHNY and CDR2 is SVGAGI in the germline V gene (reference sequence). V was pared by 2 bases and J by 8 bases, with 4 bases of the junction left unmatched. There are 13 residues in the CDR3. CDR3 DNA: TGTGCCAGCAGTTACGCGGGAGCGGGTACGCAGTATTTT. Encoded protein: CASSYAGAGTQYF.